These 10 T cell receptor beta chains originate from one sample sequenced in a study of blood T cell repertoires in COVID-19. Method: immunoSEQ multiplex PCR; TCRdb's copy keeps in-frame clones and lacks some. The sample comprises hundreds of thousands of clones, 75% to 90% of which are singletons, and 0.95% to 1.2% rests with the top ten. The material sequenced was PBMCs or T cells enriched from blood (not recorded which). Every receptor here comes from a man under 40 who had recovered from COVID-19.

This chain connects TRBV7-3 to TRBJ1-5; D may be TRBD1 (6 bases). The CDR3 consists of 13 residues. V shed 4 bases and J shed 4 bases, with 8 bases lying between them. Germline CDR1 and CDR2: SGHTA and FQGTGA. Here the CDR3 reads CASSSQGNQPQHF. The CDR3 nucleotides are TGTGCCAGCAGCTCACAGGGAAATCAGCCCCAGCATTTT.

CDR3 loop: CASSLGDIHYGYTF. Here the CDR3 DNA reads TGTGCCAGCAGCTTAGGGGACATACACTATGGCTACACCTTC. The gene calls are TRBV7-9 and TRBJ1-2; maybe TRBD1 (6 bases). The CDR3 extends over 14 amino acids. Germline V gene lookup returns CDR1 SEHNR and CDR2 FQNEAQ (reference sequence). Trimming removed 1 base at V and 3 bases at J, with 9 bases between.

This chain links TRBV9 with TRBJ2-7, with D possibly being TRBD1 (6 bases). V was cut by 2 bases and J by 3 bases, with 12 bases left in between. Germline V lookup: CDR1 SGDLS, CDR2 YYNGEE. This CDR3 spans 14 amino acids. The CDR3 loop reads CASSVSWTDYEQYF. CDR3 DNA sequence: TGTGCCAGCAGCGTCAGTTGGACAGACTACGAGCAGTACTTC.

The CDR3: CASSFRLAGGYGYEQYF. The CDR3, as DNA: TGTGCCAGCAGCTTTCGGCTAGCGGGAGGTTACGGGTACGAGCAGTACTTC. V and J are TRBV5-6 and TRBJ2-7, with 11 bases matching TRBD2. From germline, CDR1 is SGHDT and CDR2 YYEEEE. V was pared by 2 bases and J by 4 bases, with 11 bases of the junction left unmatched. The CDR3 extends over 17 amino acids.

The chain combines TRBV27 with TRBJ1-2, with a weak D call TRBD1 (6 bases). The ends were cut back, 3 bases at V and 0 bases at J, with 14 bases in the middle. Germline values: CDR1 MNHEY, CDR2 SMNVEV (reference sequence). The CDR3 is 16 amino acids. CDR3 amino acids: CASSLGHPRANYGYTF. In nucleotides, the CDR3 is TGTGCCAGCAGTTTGGGACATCCCCGGGCTAACTATGGCTACACCTTC.

This chain joins TRBV5-1 and TRBJ1-6; D is unresolved. Trimming took 5 bases from V and 0 from J, leaving 15 bases between them. In germline, CDR1 is SGHRS, CDR2 YFSETQ. The CDR3 runs to 17 residues. The CDR3 protein is CASRTGSASSYNSPLHF. CDR3 in DNA: TGCGCCAGCAGGACCGGGTCAGCGAGCTCCTATAATTCACCCCTCCACTTT.

The CDR3 coding sequence is TGTGCCAGCAGCTTTTCACTTACAGATACGCAGTATTTT. As protein: CASSFSLTDTQYF. The chain has TRBV11-2 and TRBJ2-3; D gene unclear. V lost 3 bases to trimming and J lost 3 bases, with 7 bases between them. CDR3 length equals 13 residues. Per the germline V gene, CDR1 is SGHAT and CDR2 is FQNNGV.

This clone has only one observation. This chain joins TRBV7-9 and TRBJ1-1, with 7 bases that match TRBD1. The germline V gene encodes CDR1 SEHNR and CDR2 FQNEAQ (reference sequence). This CDR3 is 14 amino acids long. Trimming took 6 bases from V and 2 from J; bases not matched to a gene: 6. The CDR3 reads CASRHRDSNTEAFF. In DNA form, the CDR3 reads TGTGCCAGCAGGCACCGGGACAGCAACACTGAAGCTTTCTTT.

This clone came up once. The genes are TRBV19 and TRBJ1-5; 8 positions agree with TRBD1. V lost 4 bases and J lost 0; bases outside the gene matches: 5. In germline, CDR1 is LNHDA, CDR2 SQIVND (reference sequence). The CDR3 runs 16 residues. In DNA, the CDR3 is TGTGCCAGTAGTACCGAGACAGGGGCTAGCAATCAGCCCCAGCATTTT. Protein: CASSTETGASNQPQHF.

The chain carries TRBV4-2 and TRBJ2-1, with 7 bases that match TRBD2. Germline loops: CDR1 LGHNA, CDR2 YNFKEQ. The CDR3 has 18 residues. J lost 5 bases, V lost 1 base, and 14 bases had no gene match. The CDR3: CASSQGVGGPRFDNEQFF. CDR3 sequence (DNA): TGTGCCAGCAGCCAAGGGGTGGGAGGGCCCAGGTTCGACAATGAGCAGTTCTTC.